These 30 T cell receptor beta chains share one sample of origin, sequenced in a study of T-cell memory formation after mild COVID-19. TCRdb analysed the 5' RACE reads with MiXCR anew, one entry per CDR3 protein. The sample records 450,000 to 650,000 distinct CDR3 sequences, roughly 18% being singletons. Material: PBMCs or a T cell subset sorted from them (not recorded which). Every receptor here comes from an adult woman who had mild COVID-19 (a few samples of this study predate the infection). Cell type and time point are not known.

This clonotype occurred a few times. The rearrangement uses TRBV29-1 and TRBJ2-2, with D maybe TRBD1 (5 bases). The germline gives CDR1 SQVTM, CDR2 ANQGSEA. V was cut by 7 bases and J by 4 bases, with 19 bases left in between. CDR3 length: 15 amino acids. The CDR3 nucleotides read TGCAGCGCAGAATATAGGGGAAAGGGCACCGGGGAGCTGTTTTTT. It yields the protein CSAEYRGKGTGELFF.

The chain carries TRBV2 and TRBJ2-7, with D perhaps being TRBD1 or TRBD2 (6 bases each). The CDR3 runs to 14 residues. CDR1 SNHLY and CDR2 FYNNEI come from the germline V gene. V was cut by 5 bases and J by 3 bases, with 14 bases left in between. CDR3 nucleotides: TGTGCCAGCAGTCCCCCCGGGGGCGACTACGAGCAGTACTTC. Translation gives CASSPPGGDYEQYF.

The table lists this clonotype with a few counts. V is TRBV5-5 and J is TRBJ1-2; 7 nucleotides align to TRBD1. Germline V gene data show CDR1 as SGHKS and CDR2 as YYEKEE (reference sequence). The junction had 8 bases not matched to a gene; V was cut back by 2 bases and J by 7 bases. This CDR3 has 14 amino acids. The CDR3 spells CASSFVAAGGGYTF. DNA for the CDR3: TGTGCCAGCAGCTTTGTGGCGGCAGGGGGTGGCTACACCTTC.

V usage is TRBV6-5 and J usage is TRBJ2-3; 13 bases line up with TRBD2. The CDR3 sequence is 17 residues long. Per germline, CDR1 MNHEY and CDR2 SVGAGI. The ends lost 6 bases at V and 2 bases at J; junction bases unmatched: 8. The CDR3 sequence: CASSHLGLAGDTDTQYF. The CDR3 DNA sequence: TGTGCCAGCAGCCACCTTGGACTAGCGGGAGACACAGATACGCAGTATTTT.

This clonotype is a singleton in its sample. The CDR3 sequence is CASSIDTDYTGELFF. Here the CDR3 DNA reads TGCGCCAGCAGCATCGACACCGATTACACCGGGGAGCTGTTTTTT. The genes are TRBV5-1 and TRBJ2-2; D uncertain. From germline, CDR1 is SGHRS and CDR2 YFSETQ. The CDR3 is made up of 15 amino acids. The ends were cut back, 4 bases at V and 3 bases at J, with 13 bases in the middle.

V usage is TRBV20-1 and J usage is TRBJ1-2; D is undetermined. The germline V gene encodes CDR1 DFQATT and CDR2 SNEGSKA (reference sequence). The V and J ends lost 0 bases and 5 bases respectively, with 4 bases between them. There are 11 residues in the CDR3. In DNA, the CDR3 is TGCAGTGCTAGAGATCGTTATGGCTACACCTTC. Amino acid sequence: CSARDRYGYTF.

This clonotype was seen only a few times. V gene TRBV20-1 combines with J gene TRBJ2-1; D is unresolved. V dropped 5 bases and J dropped 3 bases, with 11 bases sitting between them. Germline CDR1 reads DFQATT; CDR2 reads SNEGSKA (reference sequence). CDR3 length: 13 residues. CDR3 sequence (DNA): TGCAGTGCTGATGGAGCTAACTACAATGAGCAGTTCTTC. This gives the protein CSADGANYNEQFF.

This rearrangement joins TRBV25-1 to TRBJ1-1, with D unresolved. The germline V gene encodes CDR1 MGHDK and CDR2 SYGVNS. The CDR3 extends over 9 amino acids. The ends were cut back, 9 bases at V and 6 bases at J, with 5 bases in the middle. The CDR3 coding sequence is TGTGCCAGAACGCCTGAAGCTTTCTTT. Its translation: CARTPEAFF.

There are a few counts of this clonotype. The rearrangement uses TRBV19 and TRBJ2-2; possibly TRBD1 or TRBD2 for D (5 bases each). CDR1 and CDR2 from the germline V gene are LNHDA and SQIVND (reference sequence). Deletions cut 9 bases from V and 8 bases from J, with 13 bases between. The CDR3 spans 12 residues. In DNA form, the CDR3 reads TGTGCCAGCGGGGTGGGGGTTGGGGAGCTGTTTTTT. Its protein product is CASGVGVGELFF.

J is TRBJ1-5 and V is TRBV4-2, with D unresolved. The CDR3 covers 13 residues. The germline V gene encodes CDR1 LGHNA and CDR2 YNFKEQ. With 4 bases removed from V and 7 bases from J, the gap between germline ends came to 11 bases. This CDR3 is CASSRQLLQPQHF. The CDR3 nucleotides read TGTGCCAGCAGCCGACAATTGTTGCAGCCCCAGCATTTT.

V is TRBV12-3 or TRBV12-4 and J is TRBJ2-2, with D possibly TRBD2 on 6 matching bases. Trimming took 2 bases from V and 2 from J, leaving 9 bases between them. The CDR3 consists of 15 residues. The CDR3 DNA reads TGTGCCAGCAGTTTATGGGGGACTAACACCGGGGAGCTGTTTTTT. Its protein product is CASSLWGTNTGELFF.

This clonotype has just a few counts. V usage is TRBV6-2 or TRBV6-3 and J usage is TRBJ2-1, with 8 positions matching TRBD2. CDR3 length: 13 amino acids. Germline-derived CDR1 and CDR2 are MNHEY and SVGEGT. V trimming: 7 bases; J trimming: 9 bases; junction bases outside the gene matches: 8. The DNA of the CDR3 is TGTGCCAGCATCATAGCGGGATCTACTGAGCAGTTCTTC. The encoded protein is CASIIAGSTEQFF.

This clonotype occurred many times. V and J are TRBV7-9 and TRBJ2-3, with a possible D match to TRBD2 (5 bases). This CDR3 has 12 amino acids. CDR1 SEHNR and CDR2 FQNEAQ come from the germline V gene (reference sequence). V dropped 5 bases and J dropped 6 bases, with 9 bases sitting between them. The CDR3 DNA sequence: TGTGCCAGCAGCCCGTTAGCGGATACGCAGTATTTT. This encodes CASSPLADTQYF.

The CDR3 bases are TGCAGCGTTACTAGCGGGCCTTTCACAGATACGCAGTATTTT. Amino acid sequence: CSVTSGPFTDTQYF. This chain uses TRBV29-1 with TRBJ2-3, with 9 positions matching TRBD2. The CDR3 covers 14 residues. Germline V CDR1 and CDR2: SQVTM, ANQGSEA. After removal of 5 bases from V and 2 bases from J, the junction contained 5 bases not matched to a gene.

The chain joins TRBV20-1 to TRBJ2-1; D is tentatively TRBD1 or TRBD2 (5 bases each). Germline V gene lookup returns CDR1 DFQATT and CDR2 SNEGSKA (reference sequence). The V gene lost 0 bases and the J gene lost 5 bases, with 8 bases spanning the gap. The CDR3 runs to 13 residues. The CDR3 is CSARDEGHNEQFF. The CDR3 DNA follows: TGCAGTGCTAGAGATGAGGGGCACAATGAGCAGTTCTTC.

The table lists this clonotype with many counts. This chain connects TRBV5-1 to TRBJ1-4, with 9 bases that match TRBD1. Losses at the gene ends were 4 bases for V and 5 bases for J; bases not matched to a gene: 3. This CDR3 comprises 14 residues. CDR1 is SGHRS and CDR2 is YFSETQ in the germline V gene. In nucleotides, the CDR3 is TGCGCCAGCAGCCACGGGACAGGGAATGAAAAACTGTTTTTT. Protein: CASSHGTGNEKLFF.

This clonotype showed up just a few times. CDR3 DNA: TGTGCCAGCAGCTCTAGACAACCCCAAGAGACCCAGTACTTC. Protein sequence: CASSSRQPQETQYF. The chain is built from TRBV7-9 and TRBJ2-5, with unresolved D. Germline assignment: CDR1 SEHNR and CDR2 FQNEAQ (reference sequence). The V gene lost 4 bases and the J gene lost 1 base, with 10 bases spanning the gap. The CDR3 totals 14 residues.

This clonotype was observed a handful of times. The rearrangement links TRBV12-3 or TRBV12-4 to TRBJ1-4, with TRBD1 matching 7 bases. This CDR3 spans 16 amino acids. V dropped 1 base and J dropped 4; count of bases not matched to a gene: 6. Here the CDR3 reads CASSLVPGGHNEKLFF. Here the CDR3 DNA reads TGTGCCAGCAGTTTAGTTCCAGGGGGGCATAATGAAAAACTGTTTTTT.

The table lists this clonotype with a few counts. The chain is built from TRBV4-3 and TRBJ2-7; 7 positions match TRBD2. CDR3 length equals 15 residues. Germline V gene data show CDR1 as LGHNA and CDR2 as YSLEER. V was pared by 1 base and J by 2 bases, with 5 bases of the junction left unmatched. The CDR3 here is CASSQVASGTYEQYF. The CDR3 nucleotides are TGCGCCAGCAGCCAAGTTGCTAGCGGCACCTACGAGCAGTACTTC.

This clonotype has just one count. The rearrangement links TRBV5-4 to TRBJ1-1; D is unclear. Trimming stripped 0 bases from V and 7 bases from J, with 10 bases between. The germline CDR1 and CDR2 sequences are SGHNT and YYREEE (reference sequence). The CDR3 consists of 13 residues. The CDR3 nucleotides read TGTGCCAGCAGCTTGGAGTATGTCGGTGAAGCTTTCTTT. This translates into CASSLEYVGEAFF.

This clonotype was seen a few times. The chain is built from TRBV12-3 or TRBV12-4 and TRBJ2-1; D uncertain. The V gene lost 1 base and the J gene lost 0 bases, with 7 bases spanning the gap. The CDR3 loop spans 15 amino acids. The CDR3 DNA follows: TGTGCCAGCAGTTTAGTTTCGAGCTCCTACAATGAGCAGTTCTTC. This encodes CASSLVSSSYNEQFF.

The V and J genes are TRBV12-3 or TRBV12-4 and TRBJ2-7; 8 bases line up with TRBD1. V shed 3 bases, J shed 1 base, and the junction held 5 bases outside the gene matches. This CDR3 is built from 15 residues. Here the CDR3 reads CASSLPRGHSYEQYF. Written as DNA, the CDR3 is TGTGCCAGCAGTTTGCCCAGGGGGCATTCCTACGAGCAGTACTTC.

The J gene is TRBJ1-5, the V gene TRBV20-1, with a weak D call TRBD1 (5 bases). This CDR3 is built from 12 residues. Trimming took off 8 bases at V and 2 bases at J, with 10 bases between the two ends. Germline CDR1 DFQATT, CDR2 SNEGSKA (reference sequence). CDR3 coding DNA: TGCAGTCAGCGGGGCCGCAATCAGCCCCAGCATTTT. As protein: CSQRGRNQPQHF.

This clonotype has more than one count but fewer than ten. The rearrangement uses TRBV9 and TRBJ2-3; D might be TRBD1 (6 bases). Trimming shortened V by 3 bases and J by 2 bases, and 22 bases separated the two germline ends. CDR1 is SGDLS, CDR2 YYNGEE, per germline. This CDR3 region has 18 residues. This CDR3 is CASSGGSGHLFNTDTQYF. The CDR3 nucleotides are TGTGCCAGCAGCGGGGGTTCGGGACATCTCTTTAACACAGATACGCAGTATTTT.

At least ten counts were recorded for this clonotype. The chain combines TRBV5-1 with TRBJ2-3; D may be TRBD1 (6 bases). Looked up from germline, CDR1 is SGHRS and CDR2 is YFSETQ. The CDR3 spans 15 residues. The V end lost 5 bases, the J end lost 2 bases, and 15 bases lay between the germline ends. In DNA, the CDR3 is TGCGCCAGCAGTCAGACAGGACCCACCACAGATACGCAGTATTTT. Protein product: CASSQTGPTTDTQYF.

This clonotype was counted only a few times. The chain couples TRBV20-1 to TRBJ1-1; 12 bases align to TRBD1. With V trimmed by 6 bases and J by 7 bases, 21 bases remained unmatched. Germline loops: CDR1 DFQATT, CDR2 SNEGSKA (reference sequence). The CDR3 contains 18 residues. The CDR3, as DNA: TGCAGTGCCCCGGGACAGGGGGCCTGGCGCAAGGATGGGATTGAAGCTTTCTTT. Translated, it gives CSAPGQGAWRKDGIEAFF.

A few counts support this clonotype. CDR3 nucleotides: TGTGCCAGCAGTCGACTAGCGCCCTACCACAATGAGCAGTTCTTC. Its protein is CASSRLAPYHNEQFF. The rearrangement uses TRBV12-3 or TRBV12-4 and TRBJ2-1; the match to TRBD2 covers 8 bases. This CDR3 has 15 amino acids. The trim removed 5 bases at V and 5 bases at J, leaving 8 bases unmatched.

J is TRBJ1-2 and V is TRBV9; TRBD1 matches 9 bases. Germline values: CDR1 SGDLS, CDR2 YYNGEE. The V segment lost 0 bases and the J segment 5 bases; nucleotides outside the gene matches: 5. The CDR3 has 15 residues. CDR3 residues: CASSVEDRGLYGYTF. The CDR3 DNA follows: TGTGCCAGCAGCGTAGAGGACAGGGGATTGTATGGCTACACCTTC.

This clonotype was detected many times. The chain couples TRBV6-2 or TRBV6-3 to TRBJ2-5; 9 positions match TRBD2. CDR1 is MNHEY, CDR2 SVGEGT, per germline. Germline trimming cut 4 bases from V and 5 bases from J; bases unmatched to any gene: 11. The CDR3 runs to 16 residues. The CDR3 sequence: CASSLGLSGGGETQYF. CDR3 DNA: TGTGCCAGCAGTTTGGGCCTTAGCGGGGGTGGGGAGACCCAGTACTTC.

This clonotype was detected only a few times. The chain recombines TRBV19 with TRBJ2-7; 14 nucleotides match TRBD2. V lost 1 base and J lost 9; bases outside the gene matches: 5. From germline, CDR1 is LNHDA and CDR2 SQIVND (reference sequence). This CDR3 spans 15 amino acids. The CDR3, as DNA: TGTGCCAGTAGTATAGGGGGACTAGCGGGAGTGGTGCAGTACTTC. Amino acid sequence: CASSIGGLAGVVQYF.